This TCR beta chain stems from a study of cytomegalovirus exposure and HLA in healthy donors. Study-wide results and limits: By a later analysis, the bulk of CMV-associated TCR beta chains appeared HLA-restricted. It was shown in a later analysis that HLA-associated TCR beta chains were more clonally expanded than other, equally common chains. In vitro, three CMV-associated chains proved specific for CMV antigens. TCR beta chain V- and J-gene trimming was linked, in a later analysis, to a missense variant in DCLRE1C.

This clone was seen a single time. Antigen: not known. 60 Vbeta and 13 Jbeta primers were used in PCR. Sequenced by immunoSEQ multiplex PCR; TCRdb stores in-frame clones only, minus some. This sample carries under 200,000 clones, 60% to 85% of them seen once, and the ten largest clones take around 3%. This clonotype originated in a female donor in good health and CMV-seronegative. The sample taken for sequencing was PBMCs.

CDR3 DNA sequence: TGTGCCAGCAGATTGGGCAGGAGGGAGACCCAGTACTTC. It yields the protein CASRLGRRETQYF. V usage is TRBV11-2 and J usage is TRBJ2-5; tentative D call: TRBD2 (5 bases). The CDR3 covers 13 residues. V was clipped by 6 bases and J by 5 bases, with 13 bases between them. Germline V gene lookup returns CDR1 SGHAT and CDR2 FQNNGV.